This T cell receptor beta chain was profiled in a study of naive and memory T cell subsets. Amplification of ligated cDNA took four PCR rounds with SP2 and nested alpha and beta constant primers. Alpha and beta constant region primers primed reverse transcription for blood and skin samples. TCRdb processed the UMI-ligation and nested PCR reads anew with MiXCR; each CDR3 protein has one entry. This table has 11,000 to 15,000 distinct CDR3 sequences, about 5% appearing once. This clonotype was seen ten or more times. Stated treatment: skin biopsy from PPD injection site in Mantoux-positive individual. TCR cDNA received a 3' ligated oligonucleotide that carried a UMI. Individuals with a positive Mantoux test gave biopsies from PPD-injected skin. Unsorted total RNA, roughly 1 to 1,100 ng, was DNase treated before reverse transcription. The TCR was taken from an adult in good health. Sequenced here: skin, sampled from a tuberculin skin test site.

CDR3 residues: CASSWAGKTGELFF. As DNA, the CDR3 is TGTGCCAGCAGTTGGGCAGGGAAAACCGGGGAGCTGTTTTTT. The rearrangement uses TRBV12-3 or TRBV12-4 and TRBJ2-2, with D maybe TRBD1 (5 bases). V gave up 4 bases and J gave up 5 bases, with 11 bases separating them. The CDR3 spans 14 residues.